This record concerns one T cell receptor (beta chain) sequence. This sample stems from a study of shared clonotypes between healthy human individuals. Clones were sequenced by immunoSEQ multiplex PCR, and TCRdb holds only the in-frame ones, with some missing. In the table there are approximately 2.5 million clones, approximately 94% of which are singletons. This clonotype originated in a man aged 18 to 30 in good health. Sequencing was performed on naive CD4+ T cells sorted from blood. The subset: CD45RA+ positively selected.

The DNA of the CDR3 is TGTGCCAGCTCACCAATCGGTCAGACTGAAGCTTTCTTT. It specifies CASSPIGQTEAFF. The chain has TRBV18 and TRBJ1-1; D gene uncertain. Trimming cost V 2 bases and J 5 bases, with 9 bases left between them. The CDR3 consists of 13 residues. Germline values: CDR1 KGHSH, CDR2 LQKENI.